The 11 T cell receptor beta chains presented below share a single source sample, sequenced in a study of T cell repertoires in cytomegalovirus infection. TCRdb processed the reads anew with MiXCR; each CDR3 protein has one entry. Here the sample spans a few hundred thousand distinct CDR3 sequences, around a tenth being singletons. The sequencing sample was made of PBMCs. The receptors were gathered from a human donor in good health (CMV status not recorded). Some clones in this sample may be carry-over from other donors' samples.

This clonotype appeared many times. This sequence joins TRBV7-8 and TRBJ2-1; 7 positions match TRBD2. V gave up 8 bases and J gave up 1 base; unmatched junction bases: 8. There are 15 residues in the CDR3. CDR1 SGHVS and CDR2 FQNEAQ come from the germline V gene. CDR3 bases: TGTGCCAGCGGGCGGGGGTTTGGGTCCTACAATGAGCAGTTCTTC. Its translation: CASGRGFGSYNEQFF.

This clonotype was counted ten times or more. Germline is not matched at one junction end, which may reflect a read error. V gene TRBV7-2 combines with J gene TRBJ1-1, with a possible D match to TRBD1 (5 bases). Germline V gene sequence: CDR1 SGHTA, CDR2 FQGNSA. The CDR3 runs to 14 residues. This CDR3 reads CASSLAAGLSEAFF. The CDR3 bases are TGTGCCAGCAGCCTAGCCGCGGGGCTTTCTGAAGCTTTCTTT.

With regard to this clonotype: At one end, the junction sequence differs from germline, possibly due to a read error. CDR3 bases: TGTACCAGCTCACCATCGCTGTCCTACGAGCAGTACTTC. Translating gives CTSSPSLSYEQYF. V usage is TRBV18 and J usage is TRBJ2-7; D uncertain. The CDR3 has 13 residues. Per the germline V gene, CDR1 is KGHSH and CDR2 is LQKENI.

This sequence joins TRBV10-3 and TRBJ1-4; 10 bases are a match to TRBD1. CDR3 length equals 14 residues. Germline loops: CDR1 ENHRY, CDR2 SYGVKD. The V and J ends lost 5 bases and 8 bases, in that order; junction bases with no gene match: 5. CDR3 region: CAISLTGGKEKLFF. CDR3 DNA: TGTGCCATCAGTTTGACAGGGGGCAAAGAAAAACTGTTTTTT.

In its sample, this clonotype was seen many times. The genes are TRBV20-1 and TRBJ2-3; 12 bases align to TRBD1. The CDR3 runs to 18 residues. CDR1 and CDR2 from the germline V gene are DFQATT and SNEGSKA (reference sequence). V was pared by 7 bases and J by 2 bases, with 16 bases of the junction left unmatched. The CDR3 sequence: CSGDPGTGGLRPTDTQYF. In DNA form, the CDR3 reads TGCAGTGGGGACCCCGGGACAGGGGGCCTACGACCCACAGATACGCAGTATTTT.

The gene calls are TRBV18 and TRBJ1-1, with D maybe TRBD1 (5 bases). The CDR3 runs 15 residues. CDR1 and CDR2 (germline): KGHSH, LQKENI. Trimming removed 2 bases from V and 1 base from J, with 11 bases in between. This CDR3 is CASSPIWGSNTEAFF. CDR3 sequence (DNA): TGTGCCAGCTCACCAATTTGGGGCTCGAACACTGAAGCTTTCTTT.

This clonotype has a handful of counts. The CDR3 region is CASSQAGIAAYNEQFF. The DNA for the CDR3 is TGCGCCAGCAGCCAAGCTGGAATAGCGGCCTACAATGAGCAGTTCTTC. The chain uses TRBV4-3 and TRBJ2-1; the D gene is possibly TRBD2 (6 bases). The CDR3 is 16 residues long. V was shortened by 1 base and J by 2 bases, with 12 bases between the two germline ends. Germline CDR1 and CDR2: LGHNA and YSLEER.

This chain joins TRBV20-1 and TRBJ2-1; 9 nucleotides match TRBD2. Germline loops: CDR1 DFQATT, CDR2 SNEGSKA (reference sequence). V was pared by 5 bases and J by 0 bases, with 2 bases of the junction left unmatched. The CDR3 is 14 amino acids. In DNA, the CDR3 is TGCAGTGCTCGACTAGCGGCCTCCTACAATGAGCAGTTCTTC. Translated: CSARLAASYNEQFF.

This clonotype has just a few counts. J is TRBJ2-1 and V is TRBV24-1; 11 positions agree with TRBD1. Germline CDR1 KGHDR, CDR2 SFDVKD. The V and J ends lost 4 bases and 7 bases, in that order; junction bases with no gene match: 2. This CDR3 comprises 14 residues. CDR3 DNA sequence: TGTGCCACCAGTGAGGACAGGGGGCTGAATGAGCAGTTCTTC. Amino acids: CATSEDRGLNEQFF.

This sequence joins TRBV27 and TRBJ2-1; TRBD2 might be the D (5 bases). Trimming took 4 bases from V and 7 from J, leaving 11 bases between them. The germline gives CDR1 MNHEY, CDR2 SMNVEV (reference sequence). The CDR3 is 13 amino acids. DNA for the CDR3: TGTGCCAGCAGTTCCTCACTAGGAAATGAGCAGTTCTTC. Its translation is CASSSSLGNEQFF.

This clonotype was picked up many times. This chain links TRBV28 with TRBJ1-6; D remains ambiguous. This CDR3 contains 14 residues. Germline V CDR1 and CDR2: MDHEN, SYDVKM. V was shortened by 8 bases and J by 3 bases, with 11 bases between the two germline ends. CDR3 protein: CASLGSLYNSPLHF. CDR3 nucleotide sequence: TGTGCCAGCCTGGGTAGCCTCTATAATTCACCCCTCCACTTT.